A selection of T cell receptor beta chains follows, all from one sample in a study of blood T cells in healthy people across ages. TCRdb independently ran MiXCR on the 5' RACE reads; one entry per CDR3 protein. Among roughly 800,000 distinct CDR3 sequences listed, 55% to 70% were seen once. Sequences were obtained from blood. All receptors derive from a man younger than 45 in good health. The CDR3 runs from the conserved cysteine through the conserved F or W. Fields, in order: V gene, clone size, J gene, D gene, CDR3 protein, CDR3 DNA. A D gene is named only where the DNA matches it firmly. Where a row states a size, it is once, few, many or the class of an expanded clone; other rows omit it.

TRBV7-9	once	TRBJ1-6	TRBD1	CASSPRDRIDSPLHF	TGTGCCAGCAGCCCTAGGGACAGGATTGATTCACCCCTCCACTTT
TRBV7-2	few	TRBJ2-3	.	CASSAGPIGDTQYF	TGTGCCAGCAGCGCCGGGCCCATCGGAGATACGCAGTATTTT
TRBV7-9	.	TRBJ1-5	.	CASSLEEKNQPQHF	TGTGCCAGCAGCTTAGAGGAAAAGAATCAGCCCCAGCATTTT
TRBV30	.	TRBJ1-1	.	CAWRSLGGEAFF	TGTGCCTGGAGGTCCCTGGGGGGGGAAGCTTTCTTT
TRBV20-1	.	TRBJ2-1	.	CSATNPWGTRDNEQFF	TGCAGTGCCACAAATCCCTGGGGTACTAGAGACAATGAGCAGTTCTTC
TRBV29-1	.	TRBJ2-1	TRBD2	CSADSGAYNEQFF	TGCAGCGCCGACAGCGGGGCATACAATGAGCAGTTCTTC
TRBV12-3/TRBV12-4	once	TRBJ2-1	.	CASSWRDGQFF	TGTGCCAGCAGTTGGCGGGACGGACAGTTCTTC
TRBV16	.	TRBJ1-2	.	CASSQWSNRDGYTF	TGTGCCAGCAGCCAATGGTCGAACAGGGATGGCTACACCTTC
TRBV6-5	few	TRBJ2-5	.	CASSSVGGTQYF	TGTGCCAGCAGTTCTGTGGGGGGGACCCAGTACTTC
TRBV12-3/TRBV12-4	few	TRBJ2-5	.	CASSLGGAAETQYF	TGTGCCAGCAGTTTGGGGGGGGCCGCGGAGACCCAGTACTTC
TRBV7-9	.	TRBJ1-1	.	CASSLQGEAFF	TGTGCCAGCAGCTTGCAGGGTGAAGCTTTCTTT
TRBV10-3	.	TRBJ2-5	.	CAISDPGHLYQETQYF	TGTGCCATCAGTGACCCGGGACACCTGTACCAAGAGACCCAGTACTTC
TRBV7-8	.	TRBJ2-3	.	CASSLRGLEGDTQYF	TGTGCCAGCAGCTTACGGGGGCTAGAGGGAGATACGCAGTATTTT
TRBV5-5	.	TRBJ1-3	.	CASSWGWGSGNTIYF	TGTGCCAGCAGCTGGGGTTGGGGCTCTGGAAACACCATATATTTT
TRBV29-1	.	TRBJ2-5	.	CSVLGIYQETQYF	TGCAGCGTGCTGGGAATATACCAAGAGACCCAGTACTTC